This TCR beta chain was sequenced during a study of T-cell memory formation after mild COVID-19. Germline trimming cut 10 bases from V and 9 bases from J; bases unmatched to any gene: 12. CDR1 and CDR2 (germline): MDHEN, SYDVKM. The CDR3 extends over 13 amino acids. TCRdb independently ran MiXCR on the 5' RACE reads; one entry per CDR3 protein. The data show 380,000 or so distinct CDR3 sequences, with 13% to 15% seen just once and 20% to 25% held by the top ten. This clonotype has only a few counts. The antigen is not known. Overall study findings and caveats: Confirmation of SARS-CoV-2 specificity was lacking for second-wave clones peaking day 37.

The material sequenced was PBMCs or a T cell subset sorted from them (not recorded which). V is TRBV28 and J is TRBJ2-4; 7 positions match TRBD1. This receptor was identified in a man aged 18 to 30 who had mild COVID-19 (a few samples of this study predate the infection). Cell type and time point are not known. CDR3 loop: CAIASPGQIIQYF. The CDR3 nucleotides are TGTGCCATCGCGAGTCCGGGACAGATCATTCAGTACTTC.